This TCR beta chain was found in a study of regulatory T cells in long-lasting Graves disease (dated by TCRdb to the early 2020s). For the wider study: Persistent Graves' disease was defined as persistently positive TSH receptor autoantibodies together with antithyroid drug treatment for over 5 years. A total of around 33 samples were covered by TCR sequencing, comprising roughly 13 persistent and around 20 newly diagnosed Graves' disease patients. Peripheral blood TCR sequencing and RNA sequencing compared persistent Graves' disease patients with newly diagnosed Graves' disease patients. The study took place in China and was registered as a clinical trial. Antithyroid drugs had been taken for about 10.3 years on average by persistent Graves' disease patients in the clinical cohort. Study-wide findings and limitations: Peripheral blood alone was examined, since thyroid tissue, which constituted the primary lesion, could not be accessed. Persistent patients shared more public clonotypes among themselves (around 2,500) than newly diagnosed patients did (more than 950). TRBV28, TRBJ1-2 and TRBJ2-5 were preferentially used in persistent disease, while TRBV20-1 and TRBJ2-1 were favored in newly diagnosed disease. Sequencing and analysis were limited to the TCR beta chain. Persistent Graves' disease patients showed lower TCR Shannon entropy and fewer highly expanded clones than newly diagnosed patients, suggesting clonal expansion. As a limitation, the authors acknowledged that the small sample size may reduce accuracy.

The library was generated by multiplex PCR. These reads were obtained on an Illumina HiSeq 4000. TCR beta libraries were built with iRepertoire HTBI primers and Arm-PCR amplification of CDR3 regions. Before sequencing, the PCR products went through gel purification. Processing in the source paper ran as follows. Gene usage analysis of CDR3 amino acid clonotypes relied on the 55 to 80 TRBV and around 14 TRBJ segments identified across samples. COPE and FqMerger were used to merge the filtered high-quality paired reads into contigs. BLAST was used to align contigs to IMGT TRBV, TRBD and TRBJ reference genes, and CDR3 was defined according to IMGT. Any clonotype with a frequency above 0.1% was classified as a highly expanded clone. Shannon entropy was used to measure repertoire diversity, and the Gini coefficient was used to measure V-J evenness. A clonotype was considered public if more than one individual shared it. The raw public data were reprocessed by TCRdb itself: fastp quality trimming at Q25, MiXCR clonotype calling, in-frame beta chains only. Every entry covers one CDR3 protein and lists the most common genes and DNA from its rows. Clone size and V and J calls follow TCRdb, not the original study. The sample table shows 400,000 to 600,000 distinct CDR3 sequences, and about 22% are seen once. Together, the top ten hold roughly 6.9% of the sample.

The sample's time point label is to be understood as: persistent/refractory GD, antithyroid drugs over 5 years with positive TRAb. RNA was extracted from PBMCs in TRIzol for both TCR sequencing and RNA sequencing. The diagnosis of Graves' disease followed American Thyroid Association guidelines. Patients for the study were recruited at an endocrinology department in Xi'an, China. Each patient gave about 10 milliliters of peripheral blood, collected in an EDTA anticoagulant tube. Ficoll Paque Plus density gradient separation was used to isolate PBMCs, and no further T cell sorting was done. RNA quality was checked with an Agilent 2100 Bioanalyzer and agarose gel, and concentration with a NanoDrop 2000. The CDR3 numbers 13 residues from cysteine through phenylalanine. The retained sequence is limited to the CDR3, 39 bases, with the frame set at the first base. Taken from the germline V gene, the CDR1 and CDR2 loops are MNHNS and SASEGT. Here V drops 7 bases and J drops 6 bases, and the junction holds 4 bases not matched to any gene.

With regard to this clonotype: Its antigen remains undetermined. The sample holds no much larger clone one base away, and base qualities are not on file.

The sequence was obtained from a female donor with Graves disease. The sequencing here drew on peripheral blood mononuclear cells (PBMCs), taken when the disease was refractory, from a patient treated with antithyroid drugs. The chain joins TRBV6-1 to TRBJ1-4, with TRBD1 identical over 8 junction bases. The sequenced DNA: TGTGCCAGCAATGGACAGGGTTATGAAAAACTGTTTTTT. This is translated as CASNGQGYEKLFF.